The 29 T cell receptor beta chains given below trace back to one sample, sequenced in a study of cytomegalovirus exposure and HLA in healthy donors. Assay: immunoSEQ multiplex PCR; the TCRdb copy retains only in-frame clones and omits some. The sample consists of 170,000 or so clones, 80% to 85% of them appearing once. Sequencing used PBMCs. The receptors shown here come from a woman aged 18-29 years in good health and CMV-seropositive.

The chain recombines TRBV9 with TRBJ1-1; D is perhaps TRBD1 (5 bases). Germline V gene lookup returns CDR1 SGDLS and CDR2 YYNGEE. The CDR3 length is 12 residues. V was cut by 3 bases and J by 8 bases, with 11 bases left in between. CDR3 sequence reads: CASSGISGEAFF. In DNA, the CDR3 is TGTGCCAGCAGCGGGATATCAGGGGAAGCTTTCTTT.

J is TRBJ2-7 and V is TRBV27, with TRBD2 matching over 7 bases. The CDR3 spans 13 residues. Trimming removed 3 bases from V and 9 bases from J; junction bases left unmatched: 8. Germline loops: CDR1 MNHEY, CDR2 SMNVEV (reference sequence). The DNA of the CDR3 is TGTGCCAGCAGTTTGGCGCCAGGGAGGGGGCAGTACTTC. Protein: CASSLAPGRGQYF.

The V call is TRBV9, the J call TRBJ2-6; 12 bases match TRBD1. Germline loops: CDR1 SGDLS, CDR2 YYNGEE. The CDR3 is made up of 20 amino acids. The ends lost 0 bases at V and 3 bases at J; junction bases unmatched: 10. The CDR3 sequence: CASSVEWVGQGAVGANVLTF. The DNA of the CDR3 is TGTGCCAGCAGCGTAGAATGGGTGGGACAGGGGGCTGTTGGGGCCAACGTCCTGACTTTC.

The rearrangement uses TRBV19 and TRBJ1-4, with 10 nucleotides matching TRBD1. Germline CDR1 reads LNHDA; CDR2 reads SQIVND (reference sequence). The CDR3 is 14 residues long. With V trimmed by 10 bases and J by 6 bases, 8 bases remained unmatched. The CDR3 DNA sequence: TGTGCCACCATGACAGGGGGCGGAGATGAAAAACTGTTTTTT. Its protein product is CATMTGGGDEKLFF.

J is TRBJ1-1 and V is TRBV5-1, with D perhaps TRBD1 (6 bases). The CDR3 totals 13 residues. Germline-derived CDR1 and CDR2 are SGHRS and YFSETQ. Trimming took off 0 bases at V and 4 bases at J, with 7 bases between the two ends. CDR3: CASSLAQGTEAFF. DNA for the CDR3: TGCGCCAGCAGCTTGGCACAGGGCACTGAAGCTTTCTTT.

V usage is TRBV11-3 and J usage is TRBJ2-7, with D perhaps matching TRBD2 (5 bases). The CDR3 is 14 residues long. Germline V lookup: CDR1 SGHNT, CDR2 YENEEA. The V gene lost 5 bases and the J gene lost 4 bases, with 15 bases spanning the gap. The CDR3 loop reads CASSPGDQSYEQYF. CDR3 nucleotides: TGTGCCAGCAGCCCCGGGGATCAGTCTTACGAGCAGTACTTC.

On this clone: This CDR3 is also generated by other DNA sequences in the sample. The chain couples TRBV18 to TRBJ2-1; D is unresolved. V lost 3 bases, J lost 4 bases, and 7 bases lay in between. Germline lookup yields CDR1 KGHSH and CDR2 LQKENI. The CDR3 runs to 13 residues. CDR3 region: CASSPSTYNEQFF. Written as DNA, the CDR3 is TGTGCCAGCTCACCTAGTACTTACAATGAGCAGTTCTTC.

The chain links TRBV10-3 to TRBJ2-7; 9 bases line up with TRBD2. The germline V gene encodes CDR1 ENHRY and CDR2 SYGVKD. This CDR3 is built from 14 residues. V lost 7 bases, J lost 3 bases, and 7 bases stayed unmatched. CDR3 sequence reads: CAIKGTSSIYEQYF. Written as DNA, the CDR3 is TGTGCCATCAAAGGGACTAGCTCGATCTACGAGCAGTACTTC.

This clone has only a few counts. This chain links TRBV7-9 with TRBJ1-5; D is perhaps TRBD1 (5 bases). There are 12 residues in the CDR3. The V end lost 5 bases, the J end lost 7 bases, and 9 bases lay between the germline ends. Germline V gene sequence: CDR1 SEHNR, CDR2 FQNEAQ (reference sequence). This CDR3 reads CASSTGDQPQHF. CDR3 DNA: TGTGCCAGCAGCACGGGGGACCAGCCCCAGCATTTT.

The rearrangement links TRBV5-1 to TRBJ2-1, with TRBD1 as a possible D gene (6 bases). In germline, CDR1 is SGHRS, CDR2 YFSETQ. V lost 0 bases and J lost 9, with 19 bases in between. The CDR3 has 16 amino acids. Here the CDR3 DNA reads TGCGCCAGCAGCTTGGTGGCAGGGGCGCAAAGCGGTGAGCAGTTCTTC. This gives the protein CASSLVAGAQSGEQFF.

The table lists this clone with a few counts. The J gene is TRBJ1-2, the V gene TRBV19, with unresolved D. CDR1 is LNHDA and CDR2 is SQIVND in the germline V gene (reference sequence). The CDR3 totals 8 residues. Deletions cut 9 bases from V and 14 bases from J, with 10 bases between. CDR3 amino acids: CASVWRTF. The CDR3 bases are TGTGCCAGCGTCTGGAGGACCTTC.

The chain joins TRBV19 to TRBJ2-1; 11 bases fit TRBD2. Trimming removed 4 bases from V and 12 bases from J; junction bases left unmatched: 14. The germline V gene has CDR1 LNHDA and CDR2 SQIVND (reference sequence). The CDR3 is 16 amino acids. The CDR3 DNA is TGTGCCAGTAGTACCCAACTAGCGGGGGTTCCCAAACGGCAGTTCTTC. Its protein product is CASSTQLAGVPKRQFF.

The rearrangement uses TRBV5-4 and TRBJ2-3, with TRBD2 identical over 7 bases. CDR1 SGHNT and CDR2 YYREEE come from the germline V gene (reference sequence). J lost 0 bases, V lost 2 bases, and 6 bases had no gene match. The CDR3 sequence is 16 residues long. The CDR3 bases are TGTGCCAGCAGCTTCACAGCGGGGACTAGCACAGATACGCAGTATTTT. Its translation: CASSFTAGTSTDTQYF.

The chain employs TRBV29-1 and TRBJ2-1; perhaps TRBD2 as D (5 bases). From germline, CDR1 is SQVTM and CDR2 ANQGSEA. Trimming cost V 4 bases and J 5 bases, with 21 bases left between them. This CDR3 has 16 residues. CDR3 DNA: TGCAGCGTTGGGCCCCCAGAGGAGGCATGGGACAATGAGCAGTTCTTC. It specifies CSVGPPEEAWDNEQFF.

The V gene is TRBV9, the J gene TRBJ2-1, with 8 nucleotides matching TRBD2. J lost 8 bases, V lost 3 bases, and 16 bases had no gene match. CDR3 size: 17 residues. Germline V gives CDR1 SGDLS, CDR2 YYNGEE. The CDR3 sequence: CASSALGGGLGADEQFF. DNA of the CDR3: TGTGCCAGCAGCGCCCTCGGGGGGGGACTAGGGGCTGATGAGCAGTTCTTC.

About this clone: The same CDR3 is also encoded by other DNA sequences in this sample. The chain carries TRBV15 and TRBJ1-1, with D perhaps matching TRBD1 (6 bases). There are 14 residues in the CDR3. Trimming stripped 6 bases from V and 0 bases from J, with 11 bases between. Looked up from germline, CDR1 is LNHNV and CDR2 is YYDKDF (reference sequence). CDR3 sequence (DNA): TGTGCCACCAGACCGGGGGGCGTGAACACTGAAGCTTTCTTT. Translated, it gives CATRPGGVNTEAFF.

This clone showed up just once. This chain links TRBV2 with TRBJ1-4; 7 bases align to TRBD1. The CDR3 runs 14 residues. J lost 7 bases, V lost 2 bases, and 4 bases had no gene match. Germline CDR1 SNHLY, CDR2 FYNNEI. CDR3 DNA: TGTGCCAGCAGTGAACAGGGGGTGGGTGAAAAACTGTTTTTT. As protein: CASSEQGVGEKLFF.

This sequence joins TRBV6-5 and TRBJ1-5; 9 nucleotides match TRBD1. The CDR3 is 15 residues long. Trimming took 0 bases from V and 5 from J; bases not matched to a gene: 2. The germline gives CDR1 MNHEY, CDR2 SVGAGI. CDR3 nucleotides: TGTGCCAGCAGTTACTCGAGACAGGGGGATCAGCCCCAGCATTTT. Protein sequence: CASSYSRQGDQPQHF.

The chain uses TRBV28 and TRBJ2-1; the D gene is possibly TRBD1 (5 bases). The germline V gene has CDR1 MDHEN and CDR2 SYDVKM. The V and J ends lost 7 bases and 9 bases respectively, with 10 bases between them. This CDR3 spans 11 amino acids. The CDR3 DNA reads as TGTGCCAGCATTGGCAGGGTTGAGCAGTTCTTC. Protein sequence: CASIGRVEQFF.

This chain connects TRBV12-5 to TRBJ2-7; unclear D gene. The V end lost 5 bases, the J end lost 2 bases, and 13 bases lay between the germline ends. This CDR3 has 14 amino acids. Germline-derived CDR1 and CDR2 are LGHNT and FRNRAP. The CDR3 is CASGPRSSPYEQYF. The CDR3 region has the DNA TGTGCTAGTGGTCCCCGATCTAGTCCCTACGAGCAGTACTTC.

This chain joins TRBV7-8 and TRBJ1-5; D not certain. V shed 5 bases and J shed 0 bases, with 5 bases lying between them. Germline-derived CDR1 and CDR2 are SGHVS and FQNEAQ. The CDR3 loop spans 13 amino acids. The CDR3 DNA is TGTGCCAGCAGCCAAAATAGCAATCAGCCCCAGCATTTT. Protein product: CASSQNSNQPQHF.

The J gene is TRBJ1-3, the V gene TRBV28, with 10 positions matching TRBD1. This CDR3 has 17 residues. Looked up from germline, CDR1 is MDHEN and CDR2 is SYDVKM. The trim removed 5 bases at V and 4 bases at J, leaving 11 bases unmatched. CDR3 loop: CASSTPGQGVGGNTIYF. The CDR3 nucleotides are TGTGCCAGCAGTACACCTGGACAGGGGGTGGGAGGAAACACCATATATTTT. Combining the CDR3 with reference TRBV28 and TRBJ1-3 gives the whole variable domain DVKVTQSSRYLVKRTGEKVFLECVQDMDHENMFWYRQDPGLGLRLIYFSYDVKMKEKGDIPEGYSVSREKKERFSLILESASTNQTSMYLCASSTPGQGVGGNTIYFGEGSWLTVV.

CDR3 nucleotide sequence: TGCAGCGTCCAGGGCACTAATGAAAAACTGTTTTTT. Translated, it gives CSVQGTNEKLFF. The chain joins TRBV29-1 to TRBJ1-4, with D possibly matching TRBD1 (5 bases). CDR3 length: 12 amino acids. Trimming cost V 6 bases and J 2 bases, with 7 bases left between them. Germline V gene sequence: CDR1 SQVTM, CDR2 ANQGSEA.

This rearrangement joins TRBV2 to TRBJ2-7; 8 positions agree with TRBD2. The junction had 9 bases not matched to a gene; V was cut back by 6 bases and J by 5 bases. Germline CDR1 SNHLY, CDR2 FYNNEI. This CDR3 has 14 residues. DNA of the CDR3: TGTGCCAGCAGGCAGCTAGGGACTAGTAACGAGCAGTACTTC. Translating it yields CASRQLGTSNEQYF.

Notes on this clone: Other DNA sequences in this sample translate to the same CDR3. This chain uses TRBV9 with TRBJ1-6; no firm D call. Germline CDR1 reads SGDLS; CDR2 reads YYNGEE. The CDR3 spans 15 residues. V lost 0 bases to trimming and J lost 4 bases, with 8 bases between them. The CDR3 sequence: CASSVGPGYNSPLHF. The DNA of the CDR3 is TGTGCCAGCAGCGTAGGTCCAGGTTATAATTCACCCCTCCACTTT.

This chain joins TRBV2 and TRBJ2-5; 7 bases agree with TRBD2. CDR3 length: 14 amino acids. V trimming: 6 bases; J trimming: 0 bases; junction bases outside the gene matches: 4. Germline V lookup: CDR1 SNHLY, CDR2 FYNNEI. CDR3 residues: CASRKLANQETQYF. The CDR3 DNA reads TGTGCCAGCAGGAAACTAGCGAACCAAGAGACCCAGTACTTC.

This clone was seen a handful of times. V and J are TRBV9 and TRBJ1-2; 7 positions agree with TRBD1. The junction had 8 bases not matched to a gene; V was cut back by 7 bases and J by 5 bases. Germline V lookup: CDR1 SGDLS, CDR2 YYNGEE. This CDR3 is built from 13 residues. The CDR3: CASAPGTVYGYTF. The CDR3 DNA sequence: TGTGCCAGCGCACCCGGGACAGTTTATGGCTACACCTTC.

For this clone: The DNA is omitted, as the CDR3 cannot be located on it reliably, and the CDR3 follows TCRdb's listing. The chain is built from TRBV6-6 and TRBJ2-1; the DNA was not compared with TRBD2, the D call given in the table. Per the germline V gene, CDR1 is MNHNY and CDR2 is SVGAGI (reference sequence). Including both end residues, the CDR3 is 15 amino acids long. This CDR3 is CASSFLAAEAYEQFF.

The chain carries TRBV4-3 and TRBJ1-1; D not resolved. CDR1 is LGHNA and CDR2 is YSLEER in the germline V gene. The CDR3 loop spans 14 amino acids. Trimming pared 0 bases from V and 4 bases from J, leaving 9 bases between. CDR3 in amino acids: CASSQESGSTEAFF. In nucleotides, the CDR3 is TGCGCCAGCAGCCAAGAATCAGGATCCACTGAAGCTTTCTTT.